The text below deals with one T cell receptor (beta chain). This sample was taken from a study of blood T cell repertoires in COVID-19. Overall study context: From T cells, B-cell-depleted T cells, or PBMCs came the material, which was cDNA or gDNA.

V lost 3 bases, J lost 9 bases, and 15 bases lay in between. Germline assignment: CDR1 SGHTA and CDR2 FQGNSA. The length of the CDR3 is 14 residues. Clones were sequenced by immunoSEQ multiplex PCR, and TCRdb holds only the in-frame ones, with some missing. The sample contains just over 50,000 clones, roughly 86% of which appear only once. The chain couples TRBV7-2 to TRBJ2-1; the D gene is possibly TRBD2 (6 bases). The clonotype originates from an elderly man with active COVID-19. The specimen was peripheral blood. CDR3 nucleotide sequence: TGTGCCAGCAGCTTGTGGAGGGATTTTGGTGAGCAGTTCTTC. Protein sequence: CASSLWRDFGEQFF.